This T cell receptor (beta chain) stems from a study of radiotherapy plus CTLA-4 blockade in lung cancer. Overall study: With roughly 30% of patients having disease control, objective responses were seen in 15% to 20%.

Study results and caveats: Early shifts in blood T cell clones, with interferon-beta, reportedly predicted response best.

A note on this clone: Antigen: not known.

Alongside CTLA-4 blockade with ipilimumab, patients with chemo-refractory metastatic non-small-cell lung cancer received focal radiation. Trimming left V 2 bases short and J 1 base short, with 9 bases between. Germline V gene lookup returns CDR1 SGHTA and CDR2 FQGNSA. The CDR3 sequence is 16 residues long. Data came from immunoSEQ multiplex PCR; TCRdb stores just in-frame clones and leaves some out. The sample lists about 120,000 clones, 78% seen once, with approximately 5.5% in the top ten. This specimen consisted of peripheral blood, obtained from a patient treated with radiotherapy plus ipilimumab. This receptor was taken from a human donor with non-small cell lung cancer who had a partial response to radiotherapy plus ipilimumab. The J gene is TRBJ2-6, the V gene TRBV7-2, with D perhaps matching TRBD1 (6 bases). The CDR3 DNA sequence: TGTGCCAGCAGCTTACGAGGGGGATCTGGGGCCAACGTCCTGACTTTC. It specifies CASSLRGGSGANVLTF.